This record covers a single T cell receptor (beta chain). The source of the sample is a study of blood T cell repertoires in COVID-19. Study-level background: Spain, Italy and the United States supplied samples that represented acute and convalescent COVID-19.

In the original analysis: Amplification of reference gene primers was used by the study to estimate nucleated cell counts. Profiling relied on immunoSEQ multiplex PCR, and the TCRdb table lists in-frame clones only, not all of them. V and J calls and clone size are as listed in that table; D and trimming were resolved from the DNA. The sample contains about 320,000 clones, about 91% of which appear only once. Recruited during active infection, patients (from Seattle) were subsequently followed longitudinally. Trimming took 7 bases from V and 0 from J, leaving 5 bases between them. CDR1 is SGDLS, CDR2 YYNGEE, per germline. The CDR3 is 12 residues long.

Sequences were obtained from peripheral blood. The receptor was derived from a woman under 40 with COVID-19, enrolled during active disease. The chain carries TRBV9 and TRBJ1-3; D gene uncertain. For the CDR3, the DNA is TGTGCCAGCCGGGACTCTGGAAACACCATATATTTT. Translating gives CASRDSGNTIYF.